A single sample is the source of the 3 T cell receptor beta chains below, sequenced in a study of blood T cell repertoires in COVID-19 (dated by TCRdb to 2019 to 2021). Preparation of the library involved the immunoSEQ multiplex PCR assay. TCRdb provides this immuneACCESS table in a form limited to in-frame rearrangements. Some clones are lacking; in checked studies, under half of them reflect an unresolved V gene, and why the rest are absent is not known. The sample contains some 97,000 clones, roughly 87% of them found a single time. About 6.3% of the sample comes from the top ten. The sample consisted of peripheral blood. Receptors originate from a woman aged 55-69 years with acute or convalescent COVID-19.

The chain uses TRBV5-1 and TRBJ2-1; 8 bases match TRBD2. J gave up 8 bases and V 5 bases, and 9 bases lay outside the gene matches. CDR3 length: 14 residues. Germline loops: CDR1 SGHRS, CDR2 YFSETQ. The CDR3 DNA is TGCGCCAGCAGTCCCCGGGGGGGAGGCGATGAGCAGTTCTTC. As protein: CASSPRGGGDEQFF.

This clone appeared a single time. The chain links TRBV28 to TRBJ1-4; no reliable D call. V was pared by 6 bases and J by 6 bases, with 23 bases between. The germline gives CDR1 MDHEN, CDR2 SYDVKM. This CDR3 has 17 amino acids. CDR3 coding DNA: TGTGCCAGCAGGTCGAGGAACCTGAATCCGTCCTATGAAAAACTGTTTTTT. Residues: CASRSRNLNPSYEKLFF.

This chain links TRBV6-5 with TRBJ2-2; tentatively, D is TRBD1 (6 bases). The CDR3 consists of 15 residues. CDR1 is MNHEY and CDR2 is SVGAGI in the germline V gene. V lost 7 bases, J lost 4 bases, and 16 bases lay in between. The CDR3 sequence: CASTYRDDGTGELFF. The CDR3 nucleotides read TGTGCCAGCACCTACAGGGACGACGGCACCGGGGAGCTGTTTTTT.